What follows is one T cell receptor (beta chain) and its context. This sample was included in a study of T cells in Graves' hyperthyroidism and ophthalmopathy. The germline V and J ends were trimmed by 3 bases and 5 bases, with 10 bases remaining between them. This CDR3 contains 13 residues. RNA transcripts yielded amplified TCR beta CDR3 regions. HTBI primers were the set used in a first-round RT-PCR of the TCR CDR3. TCRdb independently ran MiXCR on the multiplex PCR reads; one entry per CDR3 protein. This repertoire shows some 510,000 distinct CDR3 sequences, about a fifth found once; its top ten account for roughly 29%. Newly diagnosed hyperthyroidism, duration under 2 months, in patients aged 18 to 65.

The sequenced sample was blood. The chain has TRBV12-3 or TRBV12-4 and TRBJ2-5; D call uncertain. The sequence was collected from a man younger than 35 with Graves' hyperthyroidism. The CDR3 loop reads CASSFAITETQYF. The CDR3, as DNA: TGTGCCAGCAGTTTTGCCATCACGGAGACCCAGTACTTC.